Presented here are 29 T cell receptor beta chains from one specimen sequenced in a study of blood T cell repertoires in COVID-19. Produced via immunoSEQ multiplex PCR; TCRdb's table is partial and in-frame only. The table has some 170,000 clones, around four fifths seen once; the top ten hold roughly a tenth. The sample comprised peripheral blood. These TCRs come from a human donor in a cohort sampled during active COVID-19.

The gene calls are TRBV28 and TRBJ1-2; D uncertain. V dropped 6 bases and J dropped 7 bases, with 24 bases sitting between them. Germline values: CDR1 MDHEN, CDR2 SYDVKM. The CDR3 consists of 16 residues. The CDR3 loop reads CASRDATGVGLAGYTF. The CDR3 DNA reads TGTGCCAGCAGGGATGCGACCGGGGTAGGGTTGGCTGGCTACACCTTC.

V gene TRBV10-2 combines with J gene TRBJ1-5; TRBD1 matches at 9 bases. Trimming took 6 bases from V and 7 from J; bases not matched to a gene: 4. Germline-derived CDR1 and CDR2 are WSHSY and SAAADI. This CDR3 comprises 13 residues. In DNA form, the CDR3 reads TGCGCCAGCAGGGGACAGGGAGGGCAGCCCCAGCATTTT. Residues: CASRGQGGQPQHF.

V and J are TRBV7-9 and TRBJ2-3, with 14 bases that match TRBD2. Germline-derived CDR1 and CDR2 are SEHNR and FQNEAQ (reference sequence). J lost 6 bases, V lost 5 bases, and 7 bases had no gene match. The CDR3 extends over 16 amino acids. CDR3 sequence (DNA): TGTGCCAGCAGCGAGGGACTAGCGGGAGTTACCGATACGCAGTATTTT. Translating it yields CASSEGLAGVTDTQYF.

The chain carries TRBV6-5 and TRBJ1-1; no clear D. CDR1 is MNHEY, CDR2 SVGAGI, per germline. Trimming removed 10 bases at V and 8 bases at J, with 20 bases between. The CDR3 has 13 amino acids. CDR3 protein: CATLPGWIAEAFF. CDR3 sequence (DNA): TGTGCCACCCTGCCGGGCTGGATAGCGGAAGCTTTCTTT.

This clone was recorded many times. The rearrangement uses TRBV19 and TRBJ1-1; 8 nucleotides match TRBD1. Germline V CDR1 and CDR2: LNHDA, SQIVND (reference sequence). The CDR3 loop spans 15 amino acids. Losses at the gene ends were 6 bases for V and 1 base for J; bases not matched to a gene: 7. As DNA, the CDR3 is TGTGCCAGTAGAGCGTCAGGGGGCTCGAACACTGAAGCTTTCTTT. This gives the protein CASRASGGSNTEAFF.

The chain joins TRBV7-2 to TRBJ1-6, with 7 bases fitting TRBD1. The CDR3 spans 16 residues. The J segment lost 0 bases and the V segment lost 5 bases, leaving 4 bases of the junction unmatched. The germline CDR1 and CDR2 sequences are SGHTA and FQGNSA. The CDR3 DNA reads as TGTGCCAGCAGCGAGGGGGCTAGCTCCTATAATTCACCCCTCCACTTT. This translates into CASSEGASSYNSPLHF.

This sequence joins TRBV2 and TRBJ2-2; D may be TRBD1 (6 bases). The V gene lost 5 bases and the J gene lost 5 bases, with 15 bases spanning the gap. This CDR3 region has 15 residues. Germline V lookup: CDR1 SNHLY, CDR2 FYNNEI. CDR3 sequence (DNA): TGTGCCAGCAGTTCGGACAGCCTCGGAACCGGGGAGCTGTTTTTT. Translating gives CASSSDSLGTGELFF.

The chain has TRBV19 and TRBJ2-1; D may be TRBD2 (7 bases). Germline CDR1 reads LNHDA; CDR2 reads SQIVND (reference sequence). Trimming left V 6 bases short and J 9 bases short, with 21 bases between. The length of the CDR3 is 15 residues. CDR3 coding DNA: TGTGCCAGTAGAGGGAGGGCAGGGGCTGCCCCTGAGCAGTTCTTC. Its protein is CASRGRAGAAPEQFF.

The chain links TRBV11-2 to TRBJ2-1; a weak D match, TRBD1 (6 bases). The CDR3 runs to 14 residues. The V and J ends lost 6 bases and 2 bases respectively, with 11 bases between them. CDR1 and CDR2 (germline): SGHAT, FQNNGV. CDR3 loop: CASREQGPYNEQFF. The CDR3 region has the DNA TGTGCCAGCAGAGAACAGGGACCCTACAATGAGCAGTTCTTC.

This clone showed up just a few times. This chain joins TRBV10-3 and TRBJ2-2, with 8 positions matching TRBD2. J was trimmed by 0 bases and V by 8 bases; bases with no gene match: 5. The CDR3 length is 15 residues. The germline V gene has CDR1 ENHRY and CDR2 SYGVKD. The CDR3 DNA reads TGTGCCATCCTTAGCGGGACACCGAACACCGGGGAGCTGTTTTTT. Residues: CAILSGTPNTGELFF.

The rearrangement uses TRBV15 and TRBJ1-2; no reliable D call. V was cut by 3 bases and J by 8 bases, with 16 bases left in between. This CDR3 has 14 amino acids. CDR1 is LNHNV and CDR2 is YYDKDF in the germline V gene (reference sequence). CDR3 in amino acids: CATSSGGESRGYTF. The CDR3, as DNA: TGTGCCACCAGCAGCGGTGGGGAGAGTCGCGGCTACACCTTC.

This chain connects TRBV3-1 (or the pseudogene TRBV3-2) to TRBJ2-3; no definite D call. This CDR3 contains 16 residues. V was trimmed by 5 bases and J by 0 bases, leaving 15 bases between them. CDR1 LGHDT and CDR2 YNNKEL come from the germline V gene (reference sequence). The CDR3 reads CASSTTTLISTDTQYF. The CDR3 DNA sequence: TGTGCCAGCAGCACAACAACCCTCATTAGCACAGATACGCAGTATTTT.

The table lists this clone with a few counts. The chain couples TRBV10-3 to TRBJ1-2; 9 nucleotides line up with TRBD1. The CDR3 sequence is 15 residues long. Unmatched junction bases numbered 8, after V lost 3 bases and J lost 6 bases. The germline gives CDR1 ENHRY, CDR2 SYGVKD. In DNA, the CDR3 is TGTGCCATCAGTGACCCATACAGGGGGCAGGATGGCTACACCTTC. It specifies CAISDPYRGQDGYTF.

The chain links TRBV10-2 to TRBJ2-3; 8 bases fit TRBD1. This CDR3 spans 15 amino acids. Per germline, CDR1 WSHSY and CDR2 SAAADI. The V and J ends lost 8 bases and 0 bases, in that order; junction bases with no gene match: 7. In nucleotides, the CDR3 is TGCGCCAGCGGACAGGGACGGGGCAGCACAGATACGCAGTATTTT. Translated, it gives CASGQGRGSTDTQYF.

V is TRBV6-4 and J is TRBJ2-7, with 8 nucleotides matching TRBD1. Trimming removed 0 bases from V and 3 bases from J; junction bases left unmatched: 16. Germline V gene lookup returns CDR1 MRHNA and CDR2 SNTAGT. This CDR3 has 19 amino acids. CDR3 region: CASSDSCRTYRGRFYEQYF. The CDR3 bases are TGTGCCAGCAGTGACTCGTGCCGGACATACAGGGGGAGATTCTACGAGCAGTACTTC.

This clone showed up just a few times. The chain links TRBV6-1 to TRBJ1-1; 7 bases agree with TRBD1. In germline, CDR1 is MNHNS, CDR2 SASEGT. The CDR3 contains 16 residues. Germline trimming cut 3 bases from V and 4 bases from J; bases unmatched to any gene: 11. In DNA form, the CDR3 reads TGTGCCAGCAGTGAGATAGGCGGCAGGGGGTCCACTGAAGCTTTCTTT. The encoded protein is CASSEIGGRGSTEAFF.

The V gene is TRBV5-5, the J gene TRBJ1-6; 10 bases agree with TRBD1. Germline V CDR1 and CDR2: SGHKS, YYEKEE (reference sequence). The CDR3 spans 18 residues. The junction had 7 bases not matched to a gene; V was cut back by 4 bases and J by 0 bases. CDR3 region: CASSLWDRGSSYNSPLHF. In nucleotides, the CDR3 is TGTGCCAGCAGCCTATGGGACAGGGGTAGCTCCTATAATTCACCCCTCCACTTT.

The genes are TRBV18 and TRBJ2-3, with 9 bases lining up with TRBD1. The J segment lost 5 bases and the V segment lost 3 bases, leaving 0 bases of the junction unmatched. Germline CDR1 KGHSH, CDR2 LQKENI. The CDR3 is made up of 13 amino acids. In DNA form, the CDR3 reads TGTGCCAGCTCACCGACAGGGGGAGATACGCAGTATTTT. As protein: CASSPTGGDTQYF. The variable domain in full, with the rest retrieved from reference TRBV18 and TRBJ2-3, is NAGVMQNPRHLVRRRGQEARLRCSPMKGHSHVYWYRQLPEEGLKFMVYLQKENIIDESGMPKERFSAEFPKEGPSILRIQQVVRGDSAAYFCASSPTGGDTQYFGPGTRLTVL.

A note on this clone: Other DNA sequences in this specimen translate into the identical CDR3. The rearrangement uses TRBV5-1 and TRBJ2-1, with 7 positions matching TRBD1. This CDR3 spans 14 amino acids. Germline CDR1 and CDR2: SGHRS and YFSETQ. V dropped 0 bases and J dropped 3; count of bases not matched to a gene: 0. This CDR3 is CASSLDRGYNEQFF. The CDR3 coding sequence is TGCGCCAGCAGCTTGGACAGGGGCTACAATGAGCAGTTCTTC.

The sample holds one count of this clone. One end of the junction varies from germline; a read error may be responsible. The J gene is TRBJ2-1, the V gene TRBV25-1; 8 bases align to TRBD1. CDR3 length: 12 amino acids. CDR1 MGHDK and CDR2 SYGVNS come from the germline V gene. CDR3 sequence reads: CASSFIPDRVIF. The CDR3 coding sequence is TGTGCCAGCAGTTTTATCCCGGACAGGGTGATCTTC.

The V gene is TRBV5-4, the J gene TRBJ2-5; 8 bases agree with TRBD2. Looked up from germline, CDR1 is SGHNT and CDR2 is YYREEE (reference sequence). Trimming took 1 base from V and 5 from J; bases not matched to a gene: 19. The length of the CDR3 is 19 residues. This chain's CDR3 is CASSLRSRGASGSGETQYF. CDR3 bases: TGTGCCAGCAGCTTGCGGTCCAGAGGGGCTAGCGGGTCCGGGGAGACCCAGTACTTC.

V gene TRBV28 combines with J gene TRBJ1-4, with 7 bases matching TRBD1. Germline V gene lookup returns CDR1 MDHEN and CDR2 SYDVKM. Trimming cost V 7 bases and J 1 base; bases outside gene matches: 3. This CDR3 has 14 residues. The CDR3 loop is CASIGGGTNEKLFF. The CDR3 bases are TGTGCCAGCATAGGGGGCGGAACTAATGAAAAACTGTTTTTT. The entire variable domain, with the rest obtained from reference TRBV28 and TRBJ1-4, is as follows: DVKVTQSSRYLVKRTGEKVFLECVQDMDHENMFWYRQDPGLGLRLIYFSYDVKMKEKGDIPEGYSVSREKKERFSLILESASTNQTSMYLCASIGGGTNEKLFFGSGTQLSVL.

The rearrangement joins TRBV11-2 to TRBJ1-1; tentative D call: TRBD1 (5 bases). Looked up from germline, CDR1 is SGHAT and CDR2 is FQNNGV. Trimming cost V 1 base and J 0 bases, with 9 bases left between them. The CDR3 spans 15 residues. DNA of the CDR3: TGTGCCAGCAGCTTAGGCGGACACGTGAACACTGAAGCTTTCTTT. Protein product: CASSLGGHVNTEAFF.

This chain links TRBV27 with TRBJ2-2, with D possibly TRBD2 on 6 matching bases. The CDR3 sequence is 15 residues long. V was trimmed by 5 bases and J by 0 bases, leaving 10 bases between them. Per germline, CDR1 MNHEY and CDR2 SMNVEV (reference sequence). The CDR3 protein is CASSPGLTNTGELFF. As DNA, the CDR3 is TGTGCCAGCAGTCCGGGACTGACGAACACCGGGGAGCTGTTTTTT.

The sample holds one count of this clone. DNA of the CDR3: TGTGCCAGCAAGCTGATAAGCACAGATACGCAGTATTTT. This gives the protein CASKLISTDTQYF. The chain joins TRBV6-5 to TRBJ2-3, with D unresolved. The CDR3 is 13 amino acids. From germline, CDR1 is MNHEY and CDR2 SVGAGI. Trimming took 7 bases from V and 0 from J, leaving 8 bases between them.

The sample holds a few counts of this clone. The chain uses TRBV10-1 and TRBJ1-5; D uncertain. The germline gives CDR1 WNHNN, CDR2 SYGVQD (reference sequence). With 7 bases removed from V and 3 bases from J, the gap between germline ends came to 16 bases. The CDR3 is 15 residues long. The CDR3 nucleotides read TGCGCCAGCAAAGTAGGGCCGGGAATCAATCAGCCCCAGCATTTT. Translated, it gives CASKVGPGINQPQHF.

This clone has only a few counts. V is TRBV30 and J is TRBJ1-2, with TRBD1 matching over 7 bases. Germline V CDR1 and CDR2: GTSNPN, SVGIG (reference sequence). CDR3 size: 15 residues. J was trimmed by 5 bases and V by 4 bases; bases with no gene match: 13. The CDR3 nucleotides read TGTGCCTGGATTAACCAGCCAGGGGGAAGGTATGGCTACACCTTC. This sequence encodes CAWINQPGGRYGYTF.

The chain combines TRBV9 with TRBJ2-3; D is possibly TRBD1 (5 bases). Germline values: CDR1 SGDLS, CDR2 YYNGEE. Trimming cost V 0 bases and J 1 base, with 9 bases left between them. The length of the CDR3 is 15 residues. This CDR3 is CASSVGQFGTDTQYF. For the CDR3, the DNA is TGTGCCAGCAGCGTAGGACAGTTCGGCACAGATACGCAGTATTTT.

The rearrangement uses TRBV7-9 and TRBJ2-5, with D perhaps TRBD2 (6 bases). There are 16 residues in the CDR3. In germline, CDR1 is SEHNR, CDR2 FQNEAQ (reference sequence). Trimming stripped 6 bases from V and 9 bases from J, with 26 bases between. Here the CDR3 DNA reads TGTGCCAGCAGGGGTGCTAGAGGCGGGCCGGAGGGTGCCCAGTACTTC. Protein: CASRGARGGPEGAQYF.